This T cell receptor (beta chain) was observed in a study of blood T cell repertoires in COVID-19. Background on the study: The analysed material was cDNA or gDNA that came from T cells, B-cell-depleted T cells, or PBMCs.

The CDR3 is 17 amino acids. V shed 3 bases and J 1 base; nucleotides not matched to a gene: 9. The germline CDR1 and CDR2 sequences are SGHRS and YFSETQ. Participants came from about 24 US areas, aged about 18 to 100 years. Authors' methods: Counts of nucleated cells, estimated from reference gene primer amplification, were obtained. Assay used: immunoSEQ multiplex PCR; TCRdb lists only in-frame clones, some missing. V and J calls plus clone size are reproduced from that table; the DNA served to infer D and trimming. The sample lists under 400,000 clones; around 87% were seen once. Sequences were obtained from PBMCs or T cells enriched from blood (not recorded which). The clonotype comes from a man aged 40-55 years in a cohort exposed to, infected with or recovered from COVID-19 (not recorded which). The V call is TRBV5-1, the J call TRBJ2-7, with 11 bases matching TRBD2. The CDR3 nucleotides read TGCGCCAGCAGCTCGACTCCTGGGACTAGCGGATCCTACGAGCAGTACTTC. This translates into CASSSTPGTSGSYEQYF.